This entry lists 31 T cell receptor beta chains sequenced from one sample in a study of T cell responses to AZD1222 COVID-19 vaccine. TCRdb's table, derived via immunoSEQ multiplex PCR, lists solely in-frame clones and lacks some. The table has 70,000 to 100,000 clones, about 94% seen once. The specimen was peripheral blood, collected 28 days after the second AZD1222 dose. The receptors shown here come from an adult who received the AZD1222 COVID-19 vaccine.

V usage is TRBV3-1 (or the pseudogene TRBV3-2) and J usage is TRBJ1-1, with a weak D call TRBD1 (6 bases). Trimming pared 3 bases from V and 3 bases from J, leaving 8 bases between. There are 13 residues in the CDR3. CDR1 is LGHDT, CDR2 YNNKEL, per germline (reference sequence). The CDR3 region has the DNA TGTGCCAGCAGCCACGGGGGCGACACTGAAGCTTTCTTT. This gives the protein CASSHGGDTEAFF.

The V and J genes are TRBV19 and TRBJ1-1; tentative D call: TRBD1 (5 bases). The V and J ends lost 7 bases and 4 bases respectively, with 16 bases between them. The CDR3 runs to 14 residues. Germline CDR1 LNHDA, CDR2 SQIVND (reference sequence). CDR3 in DNA: TGTGCCAGTACTACGGGACCATGGGGCACTGAAGCTTTCTTT. Its protein product is CASTTGPWGTEAFF. The variable domain in full, with the rest retrieved from reference TRBV19 and TRBJ1-1, is DGGITQSPKYLFRKEGQNVTLSCEQNLNHDAMYWYRQDPGQGLRLIYYSQIVNDFQKGDIAEGYSVSREKKESFPLTVTSAQKNPTAFYLCASTTGPWGTEAFFGQGTRLTVV.

This clone was found a few times. The rearrangement uses TRBV7-3 and TRBJ1-6, with a tentative D call TRBD1 (5 bases). Germline CDR1 reads SGHTA; CDR2 reads FQGTGA. This CDR3 is 15 amino acids long. Between the trimmed V and J ends, which lost 2 bases and 6 bases, there was a span of 11 bases. CDR3 DNA: TGTGCCAGCAGCTTAGGGGGTATTGCTAATTCACCCCTCCACTTT. It codes for CASSLGGIANSPLHF.

The chain combines TRBV28 with TRBJ1-1; perhaps TRBD1 as D (5 bases). The length of the CDR3 is 16 residues. Germline loops: CDR1 MDHEN, CDR2 SYDVKM. Trimming removed 4 bases at V and 1 base at J, with 16 bases between. In DNA form, the CDR3 reads TGTGCCAGCAGTTGGGGGGTGGCAGGTCGGAACACTGAAGCTTTCTTT. Its translation is CASSWGVAGRNTEAFF. The whole variable domain, remainder taken from reference TRBV28 and TRBJ1-1, is DVKVTQSSRYLVKRTGEKVFLECVQDMDHENMFWYRQDPGLGLRLIYFSYDVKMKEKGDIPEGYSVSREKKERFSLILESASTNQTSMYLCASSWGVAGRNTEAFFGQGTRLTVV.

The chain uses TRBV30 and TRBJ1-2, with 8 positions matching TRBD1. The junction had 5 bases not matched to a gene; V was cut back by 1 base and J by 4 bases. The CDR3 has 14 residues. CDR1 GTSNPN and CDR2 SVGIG come from the germline V gene (reference sequence). Written as DNA, the CDR3 is TGTGCCTGGAGTGCCTCGACAGGGGTCTATGGCTACACCTTC. Encoded protein: CAWSASTGVYGYTF.

The J gene is TRBJ1-2, the V gene TRBV27; D ambiguous. V lost 3 bases to trimming and J lost 2 bases, with 19 bases between them. This CDR3 contains 17 residues. From germline, CDR1 is MNHEY and CDR2 SMNVEV (reference sequence). The CDR3 DNA follows: TGTGCCAGCAGTTTCTTGTCGGAGAGTAGATTAAACTATGGCTACACCTTC. Translation gives CASSFLSESRLNYGYTF.

This rearrangement joins TRBV19 to TRBJ1-5; TRBD1 might be the D (6 bases). The CDR3 is 14 residues long. Germline loops: CDR1 LNHDA, CDR2 SQIVND (reference sequence). The V end lost 3 bases, the J end lost 6 bases, and 12 bases lay between the germline ends. Written as DNA, the CDR3 is TGTGCCAGTAGTATCTGGGGGGCAAGTCAGCCCCAGCATTTT. Protein sequence: CASSIWGASQPQHF. Drawing the rest from reference TRBV19 and TRBJ1-5, the complete variable domain is DGGITQSPKYLFRKEGQNVTLSCEQNLNHDAMYWYRQDPGQGLRLIYYSQIVNDFQKGDIAEGYSVSREKKESFPLTVTSAQKNPTAFYLCASSIWGASQPQHFGDGTRLSIL.

The chain recombines TRBV15 with TRBJ1-2; 7 bases fit TRBD1. The ends lost 4 bases at V and 8 bases at J; junction bases unmatched: 10. CDR1 is LNHNV, CDR2 YYDKDF, per germline (reference sequence). This CDR3 is built from 14 residues. The chain's CDR3 is CATSTPGRGGGYTF. Written as DNA, the CDR3 is TGTGCCACCAGCACCCCGGGCAGGGGGGGAGGCTACACCTTC.

The CDR3 loop is CASGALTGSSYNEQFF. DNA of the CDR3: TGTGCCAGCGGCGCTTTGACAGGTAGCTCCTACAATGAGCAGTTCTTC. This chain uses TRBV2 with TRBJ2-1; perhaps TRBD1 as D (6 bases). The V and J ends lost 8 bases and 0 bases respectively, with 17 bases between them. Germline V gives CDR1 SNHLY, CDR2 FYNNEI. The CDR3 is made up of 16 amino acids. Using reference TRBV2 and TRBJ2-1 for the parts outside the CDR3, the full variable domain is EPEVTQTPSHQVTQMGQEVILRCVPISNHLYFYWYRQILGQKVEFLVSFYNNEISEKSEIFDDQFSVERPDGSNFTLKIRSTKLEDSAMYFCASGALTGSSYNEQFFGPGTRLTVL.

This clone was detected once. This chain connects TRBV21-1 to TRBJ2-7; the DNA was not used to check the table's D call, TRBD2. TRBV21-1 is a pseudogene locus. CDR3 length: 16 amino acids. The CDR3 protein is CASSTKEGLPTYEQYF. The DNA for the CDR3 is TGTGCCAGCAGCACGAAAGAGGGACTACCAACCTACGAGCAGTACTTC.

The chain joins TRBV6-4 to TRBJ2-3; 12 bases are shared with TRBD2. CDR1 MRHNA and CDR2 SNTAGT come from the germline V gene. Losses at the gene ends were 6 bases for V and 4 bases for J; bases not matched to a gene: 2. The CDR3 sequence is 14 residues long. In DNA, the CDR3 is TGTGCCAGCAGCCGACTAGCGGGAGCAGATACGCAGTATTTT. Its protein is CASSRLAGADTQYF.

The chain joins TRBV6-6 to TRBJ1-5; 7 bases line up with TRBD1. The J segment lost 10 bases and the V segment lost 1 base, leaving 4 bases of the junction unmatched. The CDR3 spans 13 residues. The germline V gene encodes CDR1 MNHNY and CDR2 SVGAGI (reference sequence). CDR3 nucleotide sequence: TGTGCCAGCAGTTACTTCCAGGGGGTCCCCCAGCATTTT. This codes for CASSYFQGVPQHF.

The chain employs TRBV27 and TRBJ2-2; D unclear. CDR3 length equals 13 residues. V lost 3 bases, J lost 7 bases, and 9 bases lay in between. Germline values: CDR1 MNHEY, CDR2 SMNVEV (reference sequence). For the CDR3, the DNA is TGTGCCAGCAGTTTTAGGGTTGACGGGGAGCTGTTTTTT. It codes for CASSFRVDGELFF.

The chain uses TRBV7-3 and TRBJ2-1; 10 positions match TRBD2. Germline V gene data show CDR1 as SGHTA and CDR2 as FQGTGA. Unmatched junction bases numbered 8, after V lost 5 bases and J lost 7 bases. The CDR3 has 15 amino acids. DNA for the CDR3: TGTGCCAGCAGCCCCTTAGCGGGGGGCAGGAATGAGCAGTTCTTC. It codes for CASSPLAGGRNEQFF.

The chain uses TRBV3-1 (or the pseudogene TRBV3-2) and TRBJ1-1; D gene ambiguous. This CDR3 contains 15 residues. Per germline, CDR1 LGHDT and CDR2 YNNKEL (reference sequence). The V and J ends lost 0 bases and 4 bases respectively, with 12 bases between them. The CDR3 protein is CASSQDGRKTTEAFF. The CDR3 bases are TGTGCCAGCAGCCAAGACGGGCGTAAGACCACTGAAGCTTTCTTT.

This chain uses TRBV28 with TRBJ1-5; D is uncertain. Germline CDR1 is MDHEN and CDR2 is SYDVKM. The CDR3 runs to 13 residues. Trimming cost V 11 bases and J 0 bases, with 11 bases left between them. The CDR3 coding sequence is TGTGCCTCGCGAGGTGATAGCAATCAGCCCCAGCATTTT. The encoded protein is CASRGDSNQPQHF.

Only a few counts were recorded for this clone. J is TRBJ1-2 and V is TRBV19; 7 positions match TRBD1. Per germline, CDR1 LNHDA and CDR2 SQIVND (reference sequence). CDR3 length equals 14 residues. Trimming removed 4 bases from V and 10 bases from J; junction bases left unmatched: 12. In nucleotides, the CDR3 is TGTGCCAGTAGTACGGGGACAGACTCCCTACTCTACACCTTC. It specifies CASSTGTDSLLYTF.

The chain has TRBV5-5 and TRBJ1-2; tentatively, D is TRBD1 (5 bases). CDR3 size: 15 residues. Germline lookup yields CDR1 SGHKS and CDR2 YYEKEE (reference sequence). Trimming left V 0 bases short and J 1 base short, with 10 bases between. The CDR3 spells CASSLGGGFNYGYTF. The CDR3 coding sequence is TGTGCCAGCAGCTTGGGCGGGGGATTTAACTATGGCTACACCTTC.

The chain uses TRBV6-6 and TRBJ1-2; D unclear. CDR1 and CDR2 from the germline V gene are MNHNY and SVGAGI (reference sequence). CDR3 length: 15 residues. V was shortened by 7 bases and J by 0 bases, with 15 bases between the two germline ends. The CDR3 DNA reads TGTGCCAGCAAGGCGGCCGGGCAAGCTAACTATGGCTACACCTTC. Residues: CASKAAGQANYGYTF.

In DNA, the CDR3 is TGTGCCAGCAGTCGTGGGATCGGGGAGACCCAGTACTTC. Translated: CASSRGIGETQYF. This chain connects TRBV12-3 or TRBV12-4 to TRBJ2-5; no clear D. V was shortened by 5 bases and J by 5 bases, with 12 bases between the two germline ends. CDR3 size: 13 residues.

This chain's CDR3 is CAWSTRMNTEAFF. The CDR3 DNA reads as TGTGCCTGGTCGACACGTATGAACACTGAAGCTTTCTTT. V gene TRBV30 combines with J gene TRBJ1-1; D is undetermined. The CDR3 sequence is 13 residues long. Looked up from germline, CDR1 is GTSNPN and CDR2 is SVGIG (reference sequence). V lost 5 bases to trimming and J lost 0 bases, with 10 bases between them.

The rearrangement joins TRBV6-5 to TRBJ2-7; D ambiguous. CDR3 length: 15 amino acids. V dropped 2 bases and J dropped 1 base, with 12 bases sitting between them. Germline V CDR1 and CDR2: MNHEY, SVGAGI. The CDR3 loop reads CASSYGRVGSYEQYF. DNA for the CDR3: TGTGCCAGCAGTTACGGCAGAGTTGGGTCCTACGAGCAGTACTTC.

V is TRBV19 and J is TRBJ2-6, with 9 nucleotides matching TRBD1. In germline, CDR1 is LNHDA, CDR2 SQIVND (reference sequence). CDR3 length equals 15 residues. Trimming at V came to 6 bases and at J to 1 base, leaving 1 base not matched to a gene. The DNA of the CDR3 is TGTGCCAGTAGGACAGGGGGTTCTGGGGCCAACGTCCTGACTTTC. Protein product: CASRTGGSGANVLTF.

J is TRBJ1-5 and V is TRBV6-1; unclear D gene. V was trimmed by 4 bases and J by 2 bases, leaving 15 bases between them. From germline, CDR1 is MNHNS and CDR2 SASEGT. This CDR3 region has 16 residues. In DNA, the CDR3 is TGTGCCAGCAGTGTAGACTCCCGAGGAGGCAATCAGCCCCAGCATTTT. Translating gives CASSVDSRGGNQPQHF.

The chain couples TRBV11-2 to TRBJ1-3; D not resolved. Germline V CDR1 and CDR2: SGHAT, FQNNGV. V lost 1 base and J lost 3, with 13 bases in between. The CDR3 is 16 amino acids. CDR3 DNA: TGTGCCAGCAGCTTAGCCCTGGACGGGATTGGAAACACCATATATTTT. It yields the protein CASSLALDGIGNTIYF.

V gene TRBV7-2 combines with J gene TRBJ2-7; 9 bases fit TRBD1. Germline V gene lookup returns CDR1 SGHTA and CDR2 FQGNSA. The CDR3 consists of 15 residues. V shed 3 bases, J shed 2 bases, and the junction held 5 bases outside the gene matches. This chain's CDR3 is CASSFGGQGTYEQYF. CDR3 bases: TGTGCCAGCAGCTTCGGGGGACAGGGCACCTACGAGCAGTACTTC.

The rearrangement uses TRBV29-1 and TRBJ1-5; no definite D call. Germline CDR1 is SQVTM and CDR2 is ANQGSEA. The CDR3 totals 13 residues. Trimming removed 4 bases from V and 3 bases from J, with 10 bases in between. The CDR3 coding sequence is TGCAGCGTTGGGTACAGCAACAATCAGCCCCAGCATTTT. Its protein is CSVGYSNNQPQHF.

The gene calls are TRBV18 and TRBJ1-2; no clear D. This CDR3 is built from 13 residues. Germline lookup yields CDR1 KGHSH and CDR2 LQKENI. V dropped 1 base and J dropped 3 bases, with 6 bases sitting between them. CDR3 in amino acids: CASSPRRDYGYTF. The CDR3 DNA follows: TGTGCCAGCTCACCACGACGGGACTATGGCTACACCTTC. The full variable domain, with the rest looked up from reference TRBV18 and TRBJ1-2, is NAGVMQNPRHLVRRRGQEARLRCSPMKGHSHVYWYRQLPEEGLKFMVYLQKENIIDESGMPKERFSAEFPKEGPSILRIQQVVRGDSAAYFCASSPRRDYGYTFGSGTRLTVV.

About this clone: In the same sample, other DNA sequences code for this CDR3. DNA of the CDR3: TGTGCCAGCAGCTTATCCGGGGGGGCGGAGACCCAGTACTTC. This encodes CASSLSGGAETQYF. The chain joins TRBV7-2 to TRBJ2-5; TRBD2 agrees at 8 bases. CDR3 length: 14 residues. V was pared by 2 bases and J by 5 bases, with 4 bases of the junction left unmatched. Germline-derived CDR1 and CDR2 are SGHTA and FQGNSA.

The chain carries TRBV6-5 and TRBJ1-3, with D possibly being TRBD1 (6 bases). Germline V CDR1 and CDR2: MNHEY, SVGAGI. The CDR3 runs 14 residues. V lost 6 bases, J lost 0 bases, and 9 bases lay in between. CDR3 amino acids: CASSRGASGNTIYF. CDR3 in DNA: TGTGCCAGCAGCCGGGGGGCCTCTGGAAACACCATATATTTT.

The rearrangement links TRBV4-1 to TRBJ1-1; 7 bases match TRBD1. Germline V CDR1 and CDR2: MGHRA, YSYEKL. J gave up 4 bases and V 3 bases, and 5 bases lay outside the gene matches. The CDR3 runs 14 residues. The CDR3 bases are TGCGCCAGCAGCCAGAACAGGGGAGTCACTGAAGCTTTCTTT. Translating it yields CASSQNRGVTEAFF.